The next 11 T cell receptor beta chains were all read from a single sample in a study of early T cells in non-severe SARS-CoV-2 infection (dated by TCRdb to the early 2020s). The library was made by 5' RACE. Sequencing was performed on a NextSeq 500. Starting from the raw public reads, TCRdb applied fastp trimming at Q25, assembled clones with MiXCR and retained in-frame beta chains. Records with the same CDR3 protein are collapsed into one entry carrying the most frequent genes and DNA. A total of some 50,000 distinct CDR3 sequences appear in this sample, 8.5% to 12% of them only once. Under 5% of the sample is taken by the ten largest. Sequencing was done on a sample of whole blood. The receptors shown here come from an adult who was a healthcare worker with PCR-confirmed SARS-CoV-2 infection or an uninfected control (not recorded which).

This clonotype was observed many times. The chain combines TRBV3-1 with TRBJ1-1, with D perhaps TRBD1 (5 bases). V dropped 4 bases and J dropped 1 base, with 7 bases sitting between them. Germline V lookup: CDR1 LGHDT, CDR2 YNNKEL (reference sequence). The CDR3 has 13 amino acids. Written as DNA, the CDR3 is TGTGCCAGCAGCCGCGGACAGAACACTGAAGCTTTCTTT. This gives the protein CASSRGQNTEAFF.

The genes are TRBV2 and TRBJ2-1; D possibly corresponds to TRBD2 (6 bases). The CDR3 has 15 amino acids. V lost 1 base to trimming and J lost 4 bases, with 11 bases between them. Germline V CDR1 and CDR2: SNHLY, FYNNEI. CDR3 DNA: TGTGCCAGCAGTGAAGGGTCTAGCGTATACAATGAGCAGTTCTTC. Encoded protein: CASSEGSSVYNEQFF.

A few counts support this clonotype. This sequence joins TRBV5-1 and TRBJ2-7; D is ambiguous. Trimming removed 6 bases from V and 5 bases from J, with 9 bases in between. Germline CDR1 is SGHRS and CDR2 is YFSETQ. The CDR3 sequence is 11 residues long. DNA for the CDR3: TGCGCCAGCACTCCTCACGACGAGCAGTACTTC. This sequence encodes CASTPHDEQYF.

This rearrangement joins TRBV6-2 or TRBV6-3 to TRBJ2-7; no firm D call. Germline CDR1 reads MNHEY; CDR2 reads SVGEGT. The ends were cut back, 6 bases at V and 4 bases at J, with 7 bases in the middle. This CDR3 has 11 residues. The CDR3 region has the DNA TGTGCCAGCAGCTGGTTGTACGAGCAGTACTTC. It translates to CASSWLYEQYF.

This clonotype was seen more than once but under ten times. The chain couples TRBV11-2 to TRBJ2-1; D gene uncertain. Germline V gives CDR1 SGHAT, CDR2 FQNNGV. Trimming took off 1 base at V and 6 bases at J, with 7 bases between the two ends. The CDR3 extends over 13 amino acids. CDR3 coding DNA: TGTGCCAGCAGCTTAGGGGGTCCCAATGAGCAGTTCTTC. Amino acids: CASSLGGPNEQFF.

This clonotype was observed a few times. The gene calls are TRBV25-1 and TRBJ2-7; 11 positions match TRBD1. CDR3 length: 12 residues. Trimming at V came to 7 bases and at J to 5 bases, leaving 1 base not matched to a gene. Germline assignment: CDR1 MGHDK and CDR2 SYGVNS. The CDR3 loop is CASKDRGHEQYF. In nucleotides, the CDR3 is TGTGCCAGCAAGGACAGGGGGCACGAGCAGTACTTC.

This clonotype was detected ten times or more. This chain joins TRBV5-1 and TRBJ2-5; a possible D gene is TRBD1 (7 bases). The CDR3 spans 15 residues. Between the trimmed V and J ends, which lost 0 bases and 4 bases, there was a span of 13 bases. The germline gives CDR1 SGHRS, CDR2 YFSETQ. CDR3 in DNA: TGCGCCAGCAGCTTGGATCACAGGGGAGGAGAGACCCAGTACTTC. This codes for CASSLDHRGGETQYF.

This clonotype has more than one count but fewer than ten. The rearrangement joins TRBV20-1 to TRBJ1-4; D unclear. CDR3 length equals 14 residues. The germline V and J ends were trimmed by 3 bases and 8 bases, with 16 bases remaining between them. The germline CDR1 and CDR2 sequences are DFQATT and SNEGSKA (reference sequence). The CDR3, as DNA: TGCAGTGCTAGCTTTGGGCTCACGGGGGAAAAACTGTTTTTT. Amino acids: CSASFGLTGEKLFF.

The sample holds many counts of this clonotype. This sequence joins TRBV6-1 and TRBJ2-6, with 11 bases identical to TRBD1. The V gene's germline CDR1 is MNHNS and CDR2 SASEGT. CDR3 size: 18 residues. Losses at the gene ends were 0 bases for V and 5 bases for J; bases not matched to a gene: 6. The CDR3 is CASSEADRGLIWANVLTF. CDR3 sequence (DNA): TGTGCCAGCAGTGAAGCGGACAGGGGGCTAATCTGGGCCAACGTCCTGACTTTC.

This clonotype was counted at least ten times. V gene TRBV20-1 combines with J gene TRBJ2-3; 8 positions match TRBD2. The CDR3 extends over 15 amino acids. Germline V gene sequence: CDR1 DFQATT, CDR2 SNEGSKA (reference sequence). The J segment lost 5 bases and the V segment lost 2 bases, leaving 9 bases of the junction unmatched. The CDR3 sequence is CSARPEAGGVDTQYF. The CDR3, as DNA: TGCAGTGCTAGACCGGAGGCGGGGGGAGTAGATACGCAGTATTTT.

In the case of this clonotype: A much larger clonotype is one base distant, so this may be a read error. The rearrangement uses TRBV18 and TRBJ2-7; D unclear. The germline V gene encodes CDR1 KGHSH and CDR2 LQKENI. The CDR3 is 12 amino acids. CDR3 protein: CPSSPSRDEQYF. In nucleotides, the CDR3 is TGTCCCAGCTCACCATCTCGGGACGAGCAGTACTTC.